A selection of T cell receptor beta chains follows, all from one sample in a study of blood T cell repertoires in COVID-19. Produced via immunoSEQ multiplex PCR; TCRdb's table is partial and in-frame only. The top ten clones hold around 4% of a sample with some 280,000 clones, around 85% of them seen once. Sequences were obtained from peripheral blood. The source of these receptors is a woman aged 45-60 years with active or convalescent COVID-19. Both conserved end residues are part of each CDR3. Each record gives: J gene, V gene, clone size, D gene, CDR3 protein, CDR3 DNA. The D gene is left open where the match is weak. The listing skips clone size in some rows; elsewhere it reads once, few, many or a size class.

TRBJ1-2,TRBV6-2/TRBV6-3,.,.,CASSPLNTYGYTF,TGTGCCAGCAGTCCCCTGAACACCTATGGCTACACCTTC
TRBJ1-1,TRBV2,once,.,CASRGRAVNTEAFF,TGTGCCAGCAGGGGGAGGGCGGTGAACACTGAAGCTTTCTTT
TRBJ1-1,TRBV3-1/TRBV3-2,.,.,CASSQDFSWGTPMNTEAFF,TGTGCCAGCAGCCAAGATTTTTCCTGGGGGACACCTATGAACACTGAAGCTTTCTTT
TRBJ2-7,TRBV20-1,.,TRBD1,CSAGTAYEQYF,TGCAGTGCTGGGACAGCCTACGAGCAGTACTTC
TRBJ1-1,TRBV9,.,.,CASSLRQMDTEAFF,TGTGCCAGCAGCCTGCGACAGATGGACACTGAAGCTTTCTTT
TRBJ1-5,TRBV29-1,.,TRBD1,CSVETGGGQPQHF,TGCAGCGTGGAGACAGGGGGCGGACAGCCCCAGCATTTT
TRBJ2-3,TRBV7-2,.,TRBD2,CASSLVWTSGTDTQYF,TGTGCCAGCAGCTTAGTGTGGACTAGCGGCACAGATACGCAGTATTTT
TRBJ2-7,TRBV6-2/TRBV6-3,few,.,CASSYGGTSYEQYF,TGTGCCAGCAGTTACGGGGGCACATCCTACGAGCAGTACTTC
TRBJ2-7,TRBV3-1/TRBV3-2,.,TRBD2,CASSHGLAVYYEQYF,TGTGCCAGCAGCCACGGACTAGCGGTATACTACGAGCAGTACTTC
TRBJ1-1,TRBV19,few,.,CASSILLQGMNTEAFF,TGTGCCAGTAGTATCTTATTACAGGGCATGAACACTGAAGCTTTCTTT
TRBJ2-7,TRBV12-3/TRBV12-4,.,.,CASSLVSSYEQYF,TGTGCCAGCAGTTTGGTGAGCTCCTACGAGCAGTACTTC
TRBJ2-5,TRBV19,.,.,CASSIVGAAQTQYF,TGTGCCAGTAGTATAGTTGGGGCGGCTCAGACCCAGTACTTC
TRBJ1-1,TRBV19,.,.,CASSIERATEAFF,TGTGCCAGTAGTATAGAGAGGGCCACTGAAGCTTTCTTT
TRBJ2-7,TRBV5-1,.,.,CASSLLGDEQYF,TGCGCCAGCAGCCTCCTCGGGGACGAGCAGTACTTC
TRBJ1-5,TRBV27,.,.,CASSLSGRNQPQHF,TGTGCCAGCAGTTTATCGGGGAGAAATCAGCCCCAGCATTTT
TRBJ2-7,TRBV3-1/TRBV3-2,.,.,CASSQVRGAGGEQYF,TGTGCCAGCAGCCAAGTCAGGGGGGCCGGAGGCGAGCAGTACTTC
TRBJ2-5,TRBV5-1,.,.,CASSTGPPPETQYF,TGCGCCAGCAGTACAGGACCACCTCCAGAGACCCAGTACTTC
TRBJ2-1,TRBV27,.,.,CASKTGASYNEQFF,TGTGCCAGCAAAACGGGAGCTTCCTACAATGAGCAGTTCTTC
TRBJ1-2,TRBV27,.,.,CASSLVSGARANYGYTF,TGTGCCAGCAGTTTGGTTAGTGGGGCAAGAGCTAACTATGGCTACACCTTC
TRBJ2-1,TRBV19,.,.,CASSNALHNEQFF,TGTGCCAGTAGTAACGCGCTTCACAATGAGCAGTTCTTC
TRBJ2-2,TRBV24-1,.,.,CATSRASGTGELFF,TGTGCCACCAGTCGGGCAAGCGGCACCGGGGAGCTGTTTTTT
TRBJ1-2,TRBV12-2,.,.,CASRLTGEGYTF,TGTGCAAGTCGCCTGACAGGGGAGGGCTACACCTTC
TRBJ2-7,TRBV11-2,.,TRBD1,CASSDRDRGTYEQYF,TGTGCCAGCAGCGACCGGGACAGGGGGACCTACGAGCAGTACTTC
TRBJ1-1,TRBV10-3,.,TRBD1,CAISLDRGWEDTEAFF,TGTGCCATCAGTTTGGACAGGGGATGGGAGGACACTGAAGCTTTCTTT
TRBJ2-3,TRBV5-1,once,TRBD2,CASSLNRLADTDTQYF,TGCGCCAGCAGCTTAAATCGACTAGCGGACACAGATACGCAGTATTTT
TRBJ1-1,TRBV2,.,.,CASSEEGRGEAFF,TGTGCCAGCAGTGAAGAGGGTCGGGGTGAAGCTTTCTTT
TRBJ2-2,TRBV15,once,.,CATSRGTTSTGELFF,TGTGCCACCAGCAGAGGGACTACTAGCACCGGGGAGCTGTTTTTT
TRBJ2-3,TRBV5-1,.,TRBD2,CASSYGSSGDTDTQYF,TGCGCCAGCAGCTATGGGAGTAGCGGGGACACAGATACGCAGTATTTT
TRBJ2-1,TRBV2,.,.,CASTGNEQFF,TGTGCCAGCACAGGCAATGAGCAGTTCTTC
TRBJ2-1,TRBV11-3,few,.,CASSSKGFDNEQFF,TGTGCCAGCAGTTCCAAGGGGTTCGATAATGAGCAGTTCTTC
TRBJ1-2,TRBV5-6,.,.,CASSLLRSYGYTF,TGTGCCAGCAGCTTGTTACGGTCTTACGGCTACACCTTC
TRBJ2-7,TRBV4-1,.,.,CASSQASDTLGFYEQYF,TGCGCCAGCAGCCAAGCATCTGACACCTTAGGATTTTACGAGCAGTACTTC
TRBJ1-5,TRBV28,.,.,CASSLNPGVQPQHF,TGTGCCAGCAGTTTAAACCCCGGGGTTCAGCCCCAGCATTTT
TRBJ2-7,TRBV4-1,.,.,CASSPKQGSYEQYF,TGCGCCAGCAGCCCTAAACAGGGCTCCTACGAGCAGTACTTC
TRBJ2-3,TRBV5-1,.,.,CASSLTSFGATDTQYF,TGCGCCAGCAGCTTGACTAGCTTCGGGGCTACAGATACGCAGTATTTT
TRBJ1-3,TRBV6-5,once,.,CASSQTVSGNTIYF,TGTGCCAGCAGCCAGACAGTCTCTGGAAACACCATATATTTT
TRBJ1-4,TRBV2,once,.,CASGGRGLEKLFF,TGTGCCAGCGGTGGTAGGGGTTTGGAAAAACTGTTTTTT
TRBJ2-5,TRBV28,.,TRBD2,CASSSTGLAGGGEETQYF,TGTGCCAGCAGTTCTACGGGACTAGCGGGAGGTGGGGAAGAGACCCAGTACTTC
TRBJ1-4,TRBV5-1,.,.,CASSPKGANEKLFF,TGCGCCAGCAGTCCGAAGGGGGCTAATGAAAAACTGTTTTTT
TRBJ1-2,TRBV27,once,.,CASSLSAGRGRYGYTF,TGTGCCAGCAGTTTAAGCGCGGGCAGGGGTCGGTATGGCTACACCTTC